One sample yielded the 7 T cell receptor beta chains listed below, sequenced in a study of blood T cell repertoires in COVID-19. TCRdb's copy holds only in-frame clones and misses some; the assay was immunoSEQ multiplex PCR. The table includes approximately 180,000 clones, 75% to 90% detected once. The sequenced sample consisted of PBMCs or T cells enriched from blood (not recorded which). Source of these receptors: a man between 35 and 55 years old who had recovered from COVID-19.

The CDR3 nucleotides read TGTGCCAGCAGGCGTTTGTCGGGAACCGCGAACACCGGGGAGCTGTTTTTT. It yields the protein CASRRLSGTANTGELFF. V is TRBV3-1 (or the pseudogene TRBV3-2) and J is TRBJ2-2; maybe TRBD2 (5 bases). V was cut by 6 bases and J by 0 bases, with 17 bases left in between. Germline CDR1 LGHDT, CDR2 YNNKEL (reference sequence). The CDR3 loop spans 17 amino acids.

The V call is TRBV5-6, the J call TRBJ1-2; the D gene is possibly TRBD1 (5 bases). Germline V gene data show CDR1 as SGHDT and CDR2 as YYEEEE. V was trimmed by 4 bases and J by 3 bases, leaving 16 bases between them. This CDR3 has 15 residues. CDR3 in DNA: TGTGCCAGCAGCCCGGGACTTAACAACGACTATGGCTACACCTTC. It is translated as CASSPGLNNDYGYTF.

The genes are TRBV4-1 and TRBJ2-5, with 8 positions matching TRBD1. V trimming: 0 bases; J trimming: 0 bases; junction bases outside the gene matches: 6. The CDR3 extends over 17 amino acids. In germline, CDR1 is MGHRA, CDR2 YSYEKL. The CDR3 DNA reads as TGCGCCAGCAGCCAAGATTCGACAGGGGTCAACCAAGAGACCCAGTACTTC. This encodes CASSQDSTGVNQETQYF.

V gene TRBV7-3 combines with J gene TRBJ1-1; no reliable D call. The germline V gene has CDR1 SGHTA and CDR2 FQGTGA. This CDR3 spans 13 amino acids. Trimming pared 8 bases from V and 1 base from J, leaving 11 bases between. The DNA for the CDR3 is TGTGCCAGCGAGAGGCATCCGAACACTGAAGCTTTCTTT. It is translated as CASERHPNTEAFF.

This clone has more than one count but fewer than ten. The J gene is TRBJ2-7, the V gene TRBV6-5; 7 bases line up with TRBD2. J lost 0 bases, V lost 6 bases, and 8 bases had no gene match. From germline, CDR1 is MNHEY and CDR2 SVGAGI. The CDR3 runs to 15 residues. The CDR3 region is CASRWTRQSSYEQYF. The CDR3 bases are TGTGCCAGCAGGTGGACTAGGCAGAGCTCCTACGAGCAGTACTTC.

The chain links TRBV28 to TRBJ1-2, with 7 positions matching TRBD1. J lost 6 bases, V lost 7 bases, and 8 bases had no gene match. The CDR3 covers 13 residues. The germline CDR1 and CDR2 sequences are MDHEN and SYDVKM. The CDR3 loop reads CASTLRGRDGYTF. Written as DNA, the CDR3 is TGTGCCAGCACCTTAAGGGGGCGCGATGGCTACACCTTC.

The sample holds one count of this clone. This chain joins TRBV11-2 and TRBJ1-2; 9 nucleotides agree with TRBD1. CDR1 and CDR2 (germline): SGHAT, FQNNGV. The length of the CDR3 is 16 residues. The V gene end was trimmed by 4 bases and the J gene end by 3 bases; junction bases not matched to a gene: 9. CDR3 in amino acids: CASSSQDRGADYGYTF. CDR3 sequence (DNA): TGTGCCAGCAGCTCCCAGGACAGGGGCGCCGACTATGGCTACACCTTC.